Following are 20 T cell receptor beta chains from one sample sequenced in a study of metastatic and nonmetastatic thyroid tumors. TCRdb reprocessed the PCR reads using MiXCR. The sample consists of about 23,000 clones, over 20% of them appearing once. Patients were all untreated before their thyroid surgery. The sample comprised blood. These receptors originate from a female donor with papillary thyroid cancer or a benign thyroid nodule (not recorded which). Some clones in this sample may be carry-over from other donors' samples.

This clone is classed as medium-sized. V is TRBV27 and J is TRBJ2-1; tentative D call: TRBD1 (6 bases). The CDR3 length is 16 residues. Between the trimmed V and J ends, which lost 4 bases and 2 bases, there was a span of 15 bases. Germline assignment: CDR1 MNHEY and CDR2 SMNVEV (reference sequence). CDR3 bases: TGTGCCAGCAGTTCCCCCCGGGACATCGCCTACAATGAGCAGTTCTTC. Translation: CASSSPRDIAYNEQFF.

This clone was seen many times. V gene TRBV6-5 combines with J gene TRBJ1-4, with D maybe TRBD1 (5 bases). The V gene lost 2 bases and the J gene lost 9 bases, with 10 bases spanning the gap. Germline values: CDR1 MNHEY, CDR2 SVGAGI. The CDR3 has 13 residues. The CDR3 bases are TGTGCCAGCAGTTACGACGGGGGTCAAAAACTGTTTTTT. Its translation is CASSYDGGQKLFF.

The chain is built from TRBV5-1 and TRBJ2-3; D is possibly TRBD1 (5 bases). The ends were cut back, 6 bases at V and 6 bases at J, with 17 bases in the middle. This CDR3 has 14 amino acids. Germline CDR1 is SGHRS and CDR2 is YFSETQ. The CDR3 region is CASNHRSGSDTQYF. DNA of the CDR3: TGCGCCAGCAATCACAGGTCGGGCTCTGATACGCAGTATTTT.

This clone was observed at least ten times. CDR3 residues: CATSLGWGDRNEQFF. The CDR3 region has the DNA TGTGCCACCAGTTTGGGTTGGGGGGATAGGAATGAGCAGTTCTTC. This chain joins TRBV24-1 and TRBJ2-1; weak D call: TRBD2 (6 bases). Looked up from germline, CDR1 is KGHDR and CDR2 is SFDVKD. With 6 bases removed from V and 7 bases from J, the gap between germline ends came to 18 bases. The CDR3 spans 15 residues.

This clone was recorded many times. The chain combines TRBV9 with TRBJ1-3; TRBD1 is a possible D gene (6 bases). Germline CDR1 reads SGDLS; CDR2 reads YYNGEE. V was clipped by 4 bases and J by 4 bases, with 12 bases between them. The CDR3 extends over 14 amino acids. CDR3 coding DNA: TGTGCCAGCAGCTCCTCGAGGGGGGGAAACACCATATATTTT. As protein: CASSSSRGGNTIYF.

This clone was counted only a few times. The chain carries TRBV28 and TRBJ1-3, with 9 bases fitting TRBD1. The CDR3 runs to 19 residues. Germline assignment: CDR1 MDHEN and CDR2 SYDVKM. Trimming cost V 7 bases and J 6 bases; bases outside gene matches: 22. CDR3 in amino acids: CASTLRDREVSGPANTIYF. CDR3 nucleotides: TGTGCCAGCACACTAAGGGACAGGGAGGTATCTGGTCCTGCAAACACCATATATTTT.

This clone was detected only a few times. This sequence joins TRBV12-3 or TRBV12-4 and TRBJ2-2; D is possibly TRBD1 (6 bases). CDR3 length: 14 amino acids. V lost 6 bases to trimming and J lost 7 bases, with 15 bases between them. The CDR3 sequence: CASRLTQGFGELFF. In DNA, the CDR3 is TGTGCCAGCAGACTAACACAGGGTTTCGGGGAGCTGTTTTTT.

There are many counts of this clone. The V and J genes are TRBV4-2 and TRBJ2-5; 9 nucleotides match TRBD2. Germline assignment: CDR1 LGHNA and CDR2 YNFKEQ. The CDR3 is 15 residues long. The ends lost 0 bases at V and 5 bases at J; junction bases unmatched: 4. The CDR3 nucleotides read TGTGCCAGCAGCCAAGACCCTAGCGGGGTGGAGACCCAGTACTTC. This translates into CASSQDPSGVETQYF.

This clone was counted ten times or more. V usage is TRBV6-2 or TRBV6-3 and J usage is TRBJ2-1, with TRBD2 matching over 8 bases. Germline CDR1 reads MNHEY; CDR2 reads SVGEGT. CDR3 length equals 16 residues. Trimming cost V 0 bases and J 9 bases; bases outside gene matches: 10. CDR3 coding DNA: TGTGCCAGCAGTTACTCCGGGGGGGGGGGACTGGGTGAGCAGTTCTTC. It codes for CASSYSGGGGLGEQFF.

The rearrangement joins TRBV20-1 to TRBJ2-3, with 10 positions matching TRBD2. Germline values: CDR1 DFQATT, CDR2 SNEGSKA (reference sequence). This CDR3 is built from 16 residues. In DNA form, the CDR3 reads TGCAGCACTGACATGGGATTAGCGGGAGGTACATATACGCAGTATTTT. Its protein is CSTDMGLAGGTYTQYF.

This clone was detected many times. The chain carries TRBV6-1 and TRBJ1-4; D unclear. The CDR3 runs to 15 residues. Per the germline V gene, CDR1 is MNHNS and CDR2 is SASEGT. V gave up 6 bases and J gave up 4 bases, with 15 bases separating them. In DNA form, the CDR3 reads TGTGCCAGCAGCCAGTCGACGGTGCATAATGAAAAACTGTTTTTT. It codes for CASSQSTVHNEKLFF.

This clone was observed a handful of times. One end of the junction is discordant with germline, which a read error may explain. This chain links TRBV28 with TRBJ2-2; D possibly uses TRBD1 or TRBD2 (6 bases each). The CDR3 consists of 14 residues. Germline V lookup: CDR1 MDHEN, CDR2 SYDVKM. As DNA, the CDR3 is TGTGCCAGCAGGGACTGGAGGGGGACCGTGGAGCTGTTTTTT. Translated: CASRDWRGTVELFF.

This clone was picked up many times. V and J are TRBV3-1 and TRBJ1-1; tentatively, D is TRBD1 (6 bases). CDR3 size: 16 residues. CDR1 is LGHDT, CDR2 YNNKEL, per germline (reference sequence). Trimming cost V 1 base and J 1 base, with 13 bases left between them. The CDR3 nucleotides read TGTGCCAGCAGCCAAGGGATCGGGGGCGCGAACACTGAAGCTTTCTTT. The encoded protein is CASSQGIGGANTEAFF. Supplemented by reference TRBV3-1 and TRBJ1-1, the full variable domain reads DTAVSQTPKYLVTQMGNDKSIKCEQNLGHDTMYWYKQDSKKFLKIMFSYNNKELIINETVPNRFSPKSPDKAHLNLHINSLELGDSAVYFCASSQGIGGANTEAFFGQGTRLTVV.

In the case of this clone: Compared with germline, one end of the junction differs, possibly owing to a read error. The V and J genes are TRBV7-2 and TRBJ2-7; no clear D. The length of the CDR3 is 12 residues. Germline V gene lookup returns CDR1 SGHTA and CDR2 FQGNSA. The CDR3 DNA sequence: TGTGGCAGCAGCCCGTGTTTAGGGGAGCAGTACTTC. This encodes CGSSPCLGEQYF.

This clone is categorized as medium-sized. The chain has TRBV6-1 and TRBJ2-7; D may be TRBD1 (6 bases). V lost 4 bases to trimming and J lost 0 bases, with 16 bases between them. The germline CDR1 and CDR2 sequences are MNHNS and SASEGT. There are 16 residues in the CDR3. In DNA, the CDR3 is TGTGCCAGCAGTGGCGCAAGGGACACGGGCTCCTACGAGCAGTACTTC. Protein sequence: CASSGARDTGSYEQYF.

This clone was observed a handful of times. A much larger clone differs from this one at a single base, so this may be a read error. Since the CDR3 does not end with the conserved phenylalanine or tryptophan, this likely comes from a read error. The chain carries TRBV20-1 and TRBJ2-1, with TRBD1 matching 9 bases. The germline gives CDR1 DFQATT, CDR2 SNEGSKA (reference sequence). This CDR3 has 15 residues. J was trimmed by 4 bases and V by 3 bases; bases with no gene match: 7. CDR3 DNA sequence: TGCAGTGCTAGCCCTTCGGGACAGGGTTACAATGAGCAGTTCTAC. Its protein is CSASPSGQGYNEQFY.

Details on this clone: Germline is not matched at one junction end, which may reflect a read error. V and J are TRBV30 and TRBJ2-2; weak D call: TRBD2 (7 bases). The CDR3 has 14 amino acids. Germline-derived CDR1 and CDR2 are GTSNPN and SVGIG (reference sequence). CDR3: CAWSAGGLTGELFF. The CDR3 DNA reads as TGTGCCTGGAGTGCGGGGGGCTTGACCGGGGAGCTTTTTTTT.

This clone came up many times. The J gene is TRBJ2-2, the V gene TRBV29-1; 9 nucleotides match TRBD1. The CDR3 sequence is 16 residues long. The germline CDR1 and CDR2 sequences are SQVTM and ANQGSEA. The V gene end was trimmed by 7 bases and the J gene end by 6 bases; junction bases not matched to a gene: 15. DNA of the CDR3: TGCAGCGCCAAAACCGGGACAGGGCGGTTCGCCGGGGAGCTGTTTTTT. As protein: CSAKTGTGRFAGELFF.

For this clone: Being one base from a much bigger clone, this may be a read error. The sample has other DNA sequences that encode this CDR3 too. This sequence joins TRBV3-1 and TRBJ2-3; 10 bases agree with TRBD1. The germline CDR1 and CDR2 sequences are LGHDT and YNNKEL (reference sequence). CDR3 size: 16 residues. The ends lost 5 bases at V and 6 bases at J; junction bases unmatched: 11. CDR3 DNA sequence: TGTGCCAGCAGCTCCCGGGACAGGGGCTGGGCGGATACGCAGTATTTT. Protein product: CASSSRDRGWADTQYF.

This clone was observed many times. The same CDR3 arises from other DNA sequences in this sample as well. The chain recombines TRBV5-1 with TRBJ2-5; TRBD1 is a possible D gene (5 bases). Per the germline V gene, CDR1 is SGHRS and CDR2 is YFSETQ. This CDR3 spans 14 amino acids. V lost 0 bases, J lost 2 bases, and 8 bases lay in between. The CDR3 DNA reads as TGCGCCAGCAGCTTGGGGGGCAGTCAAGAGACCCAGTACTTC. Protein product: CASSLGGSQETQYF. The full variable domain, in which reference TRBV5-1 and TRBJ2-5 provide the parts outside the CDR3, is KAGVTQTPRYLIKTRGQQVTLSCSPISGHRSVSWYQQTPGQGLQFLFEYFSETQRNKGNFPGRFSGRQFSNSRSEMNVSTLELGDSALYLCASSLGGSQETQYFGPGTRLLVL.